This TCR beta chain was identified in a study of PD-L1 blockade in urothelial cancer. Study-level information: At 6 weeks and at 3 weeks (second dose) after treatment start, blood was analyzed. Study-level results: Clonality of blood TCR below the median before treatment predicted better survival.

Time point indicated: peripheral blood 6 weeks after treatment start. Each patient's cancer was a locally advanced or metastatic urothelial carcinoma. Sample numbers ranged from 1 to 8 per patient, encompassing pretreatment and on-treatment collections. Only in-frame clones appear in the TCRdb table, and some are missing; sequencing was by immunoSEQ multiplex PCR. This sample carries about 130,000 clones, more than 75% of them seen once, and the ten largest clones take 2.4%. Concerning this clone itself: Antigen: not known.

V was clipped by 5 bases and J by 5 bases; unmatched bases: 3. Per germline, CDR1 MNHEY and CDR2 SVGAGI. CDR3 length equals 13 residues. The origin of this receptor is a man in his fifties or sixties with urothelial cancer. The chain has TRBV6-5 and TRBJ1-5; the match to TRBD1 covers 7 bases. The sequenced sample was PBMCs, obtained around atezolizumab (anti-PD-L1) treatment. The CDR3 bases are TGTGCCAGCAGTCGGACAGGCTATCAGCCCCAGCATTTT. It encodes CASSRTGYQPQHF.